This T cell receptor (beta chain) was sequenced in a study of T-cell memory formation after mild COVID-19. Using its own MiXCR run on the 5' RACE reads, TCRdb lists one record per CDR3 protein. The repertoire includes around 340,000 distinct CDR3 sequences, 20% to 25% of them detected once, and around 13% sits in the top ten. The CDR3 has 17 residues. Per the germline V gene, CDR1 is SEHNR and CDR2 is FQNEAQ (reference sequence). Germline trimming cut 1 base from V and 5 bases from J; bases unmatched to any gene: 10. Study-level findings and limits: Specificity for SARS-CoV-2 was not confirmed among the second-wave clones peaking on day 37.

Turning to this clonotype: The antigen remains undetermined.

The source material was PBMCs or a T cell subset sorted from them (not recorded which). This clonotype was sampled from an adult woman who had mild COVID-19 (a few samples of this study predate the infection). Cell type and time point are not known. The rearrangement links TRBV7-9 to TRBJ2-1; TRBD1 matches at 8 bases. The CDR3 nucleotides read TGTGCCAGCAGCTTAGTGGGGGGCAGGGGGCTAGACAATGAGCAGTTCTTC. This translates into CASSLVGGRGLDNEQFF. Complete variable domain (other parts from reference TRBV7-9 and TRBJ2-1): DTGVSQNPRHKITKRGQNVTFRCDPISEHNRLYWYRQTLGQGPEFLTYFQNEAQLEKSRLLSDRFSAERPKGSFSTLEIQRTEQGDSAMYLCASSLVGGRGLDNEQFFGPGTRLTVL.